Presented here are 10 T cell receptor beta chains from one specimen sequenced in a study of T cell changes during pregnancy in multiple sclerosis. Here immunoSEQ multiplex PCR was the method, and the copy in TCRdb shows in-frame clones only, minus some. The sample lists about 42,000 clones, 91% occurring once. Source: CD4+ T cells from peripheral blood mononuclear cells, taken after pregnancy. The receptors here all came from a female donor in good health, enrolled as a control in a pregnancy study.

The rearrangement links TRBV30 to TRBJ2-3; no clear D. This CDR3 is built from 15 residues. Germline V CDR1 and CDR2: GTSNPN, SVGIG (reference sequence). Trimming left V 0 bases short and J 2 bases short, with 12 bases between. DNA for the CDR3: TGTGCCTGGAGTGTAACGCTAGGAGTCACAGATACGCAGTATTTT. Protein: CAWSVTLGVTDTQYF.

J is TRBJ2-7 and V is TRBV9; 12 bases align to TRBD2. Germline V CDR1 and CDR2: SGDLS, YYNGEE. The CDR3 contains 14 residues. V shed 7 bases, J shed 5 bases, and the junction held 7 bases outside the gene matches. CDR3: CASPSGGAPHEQYF. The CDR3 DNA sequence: TGTGCCAGCCCTAGCGGGGGGGCCCCCCACGAGCAGTACTTC.

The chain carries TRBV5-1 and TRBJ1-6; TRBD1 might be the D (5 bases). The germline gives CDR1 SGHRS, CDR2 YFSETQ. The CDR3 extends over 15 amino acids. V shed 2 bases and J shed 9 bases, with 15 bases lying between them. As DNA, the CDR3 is TGCGCCAGCAGCTTAAGCGGGACGGGACTTTCACCCCTCCACTTT. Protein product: CASSLSGTGLSPLHF.

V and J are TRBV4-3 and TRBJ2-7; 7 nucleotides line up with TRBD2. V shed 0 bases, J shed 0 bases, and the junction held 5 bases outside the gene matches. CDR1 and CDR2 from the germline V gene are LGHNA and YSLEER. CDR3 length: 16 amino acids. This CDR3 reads CASSQDRASGSYEQYF. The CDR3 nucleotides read TGCGCCAGCAGCCAAGATCGGGCTAGCGGCTCCTACGAGCAGTACTTC.

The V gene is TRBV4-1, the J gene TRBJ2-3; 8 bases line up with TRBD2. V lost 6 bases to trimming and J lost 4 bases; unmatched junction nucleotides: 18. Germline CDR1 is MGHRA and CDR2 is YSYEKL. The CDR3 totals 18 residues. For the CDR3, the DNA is TGCGCCAGCAGAAGGTTGCGGGGGGCTTCAAGTCCTGCAGATACGCAGTATTTT. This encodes CASRRLRGASSPADTQYF.

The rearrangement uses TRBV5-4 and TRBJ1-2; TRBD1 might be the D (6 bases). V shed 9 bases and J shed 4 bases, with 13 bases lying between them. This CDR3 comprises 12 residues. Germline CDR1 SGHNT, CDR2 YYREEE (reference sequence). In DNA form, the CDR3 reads TGTGCCACATACAGGGATAGCTATGGCTACACCTTC. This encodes CATYRDSYGYTF.

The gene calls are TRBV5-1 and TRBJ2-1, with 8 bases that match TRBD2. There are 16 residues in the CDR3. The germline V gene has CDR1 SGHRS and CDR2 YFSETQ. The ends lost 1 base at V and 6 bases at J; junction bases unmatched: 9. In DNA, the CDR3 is TGCGCCAGCAGCTTGAACACGGGAGGGCCCGGCAATGAGCAGTTCTTC. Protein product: CASSLNTGGPGNEQFF.

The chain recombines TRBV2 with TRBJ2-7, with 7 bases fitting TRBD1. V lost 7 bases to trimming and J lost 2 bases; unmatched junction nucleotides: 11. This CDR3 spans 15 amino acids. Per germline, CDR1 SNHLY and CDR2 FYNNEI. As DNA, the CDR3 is TGTGCCAGCATGCCGTTTTGGACAGGTGCCTACGAGCAGTACTTC. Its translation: CASMPFWTGAYEQYF.

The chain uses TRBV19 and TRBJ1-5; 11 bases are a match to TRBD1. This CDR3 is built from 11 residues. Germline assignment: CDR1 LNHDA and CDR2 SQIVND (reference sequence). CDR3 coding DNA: TGTGGGACAGGGGGCGTTCAGCCCCAGCATTTT. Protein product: CGTGGVQPQHF.

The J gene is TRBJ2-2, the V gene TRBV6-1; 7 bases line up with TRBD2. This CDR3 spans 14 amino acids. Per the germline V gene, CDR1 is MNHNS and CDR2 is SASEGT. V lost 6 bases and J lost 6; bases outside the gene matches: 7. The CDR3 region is CASSWEGASGELFF. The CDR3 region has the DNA TGTGCCAGCAGCTGGGAGGGAGCGTCCGGGGAGCTGTTTTTT.